The rows below give T cell receptor beta chains drawn from one sample of a study of cytomegalovirus exposure and HLA in healthy donors. Produced via immunoSEQ multiplex PCR; TCRdb's table is partial and in-frame only. The repertoire holds 130,000 or so clones, with roughly four fifths as singletons. The material sequenced was PBMCs. The origin of the receptors is a woman in her fifties or sixties in good health and CMV-seronegative. The CDR3 runs from the conserved cysteine through the conserved F or W. D genes are given only for firm matches. Size is omitted from some rows. Given values are once, few, many or a class for expanded clones.

.	TRBD2	TRBV7-3	18	TRBJ2-3	CASSLEGLLAAIPDTQYF	TGTGCCAGCAGCTTAGAGGGCCTCCTAGCGGCCATACCAGATACGCAGTATTTT
.	.	TRBV5-1	14	TRBJ2-7	CASSLSGSAYEQYF	TGCGCCAGCAGCTTGAGCGGTTCGGCCTACGAGCAGTACTTC
.	TRBD1	TRBV7-3	16	TRBJ1-1	CASSLTKAGGDTEAFF	TGTGCCAGCAGCTTAACGAAGGCAGGGGGCGACACTGAAGCTTTCTTT
.	TRBD1	TRBV4-1	15	TRBJ1-5	CASSLRTGGDQPQHF	TGCGCCAGCAGCCTACGAACAGGGGGCGATCAGCCCCAGCATTTT
few	TRBD1	TRBV13	15	TRBJ2-7	CASSARDSGRGEQYF	TGTGCCAGCAGCGCTCGGGACAGTGGTAGGGGCGAGCAGTACTTC
.	.	TRBV4-1	13	TRBJ2-3	CASSHPGTDTQYF	TGCGCCAGCAGCCACCCAGGTACAGATACGCAGTATTTT
.	TRBD2	TRBV5-4	16	TRBJ2-3	CASSFYLAGETDTQYF	TGTGCCAGCAGCTTCTATTTAGCGGGAGAAACAGATACGCAGTATTTT
.	TRBD2	TRBV30	14	TRBJ2-7	CALRLAGGRDEQYF	TGTGCCCTGAGACTAGCGGGAGGGCGTGACGAGCAGTACTTC
.	.	TRBV6-1	13	TRBJ2-5	CASSFVFLETQYF	TGTGCCAGCAGTTTCGTCTTTTTGGAGACCCAGTACTTC
.	TRBD1	TRBV6-5	15	TRBJ1-5	CASTRRDRRHQPQHF	TGTGCCAGCACCCGCCGGGACAGGCGGCACCAGCCCCAGCATTTT
few	TRBD1	TRBV19	15	TRBJ1-6	CASSPGTGPYSPLHF	TGTGCCAGTAGTCCCGGGACAGGGCCCTATTCACCCCTCCACTTT
few	.	TRBV6-1	16	TRBJ2-7	CASSEDFGSDSYEQYF	TGTGCCAGCAGTGAAGATTTCGGGAGCGACTCCTACGAGCAGTACTTC
.	TRBD1	TRBV5-1	15	TRBJ1-2	CASSLMAGQSYGYTF	TGCGCCAGCAGCTTGATGGCGGGACAGTCCTATGGCTACACCTTC
.	.	TRBV7-9	15	TRBJ1-5	CASSLAGGTSQPQHF	TGTGCCAGCAGCTTGGCGGGGGGCACGAGTCAGCCCCAGCATTTT
few	.	TRBV5-8	14	TRBJ2-5	CASSYLQGRETQYF	TGTGCCAGCAGCTATCTTCAGGGGAGAGAGACCCAGTACTTC
.	.	TRBV19	15	TRBJ1-5	CASSIVGGGNQPQHF	TGTGCCAGTAGTATTGTCGGGGGGGGCAATCAGCCCCAGCATTTT
.	.	TRBV6-5	12	TRBJ2-5	CASSRGGGEQYF	TGTGCCAGCAGTCGAGGGGGAGGGGAGCAGTACTTC
.	.	TRBV18	13	TRBJ2-5	CASSRNNQETQYF	TGTGCCAGCTCCCGCAACAACCAAGAGACCCAGTACTTC
.	TRBD2	TRBV11-3	18	TRBJ2-2	CASSPGDGRGKNTGELFF	TGTGCCAGCAGCCCGGGGGATGGGCGGGGGAAGAACACCGGGGAGCTGTTTTTT
.	.	TRBV5-1	14	TRBJ2-2	CASSFPGLGGELFF	TGCGCCAGCAGCTTCCCGGGACTCGGCGGGGAGCTGTTTTTT
.	TRBD1	TRBV13	16	TRBJ2-3	CASSFPGQGGEDTQYF	TGTGCCAGCAGCTTCCCCGGACAGGGGGGGGAAGATACGCAGTATTTT
.	.	TRBV9	15	TRBJ1-6	CASSVGGRDNSPLHF	TGTGCCAGCAGCGTAGGGGGCCGGGATAATTCACCCCTCCACTTT
.	TRBD2	TRBV27	15	TRBJ2-3	CASMKWLAGTDTQYF	TGTGCCAGCATGAAGTGGCTAGCGGGCACAGATACGCAGTATTTT
.	TRBD1	TRBV28	16	TRBJ1-5	CASSFNARGFYQPQHF	TGTGCCAGCAGTTTTAACGCCAGGGGGTTTTATCAGCCCCAGCATTTT
few	TRBD1	TRBV4-1	15	TRBJ1-4	CASSLSGTGSEKLFF	TGCGCCAGCAGCCTATCCGGGACAGGGAGTGAAAAACTGTTTTTT
.	.	TRBV27	14	TRBJ2-1	CASSFGLTSNEQFF	TGTGCCAGCAGTTTCGGACTTACTTCCAATGAGCAGTTCTTC
.	.	TRBV5-1	15	TRBJ1-5	CASSLATGGNQPQHF	TGCGCCAGCAGCTTGGCCACCGGAGGAAATCAGCCCCAGCATTTT
.	.	TRBV28	15	TRBJ2-5	CASSSWGSSDETQYF	TGTGCCAGCAGTTCTTGGGGAAGTAGCGACGAGACCCAGTACTTC
.	.	TRBV6-5	12	TRBJ2-7	CASSYSGGEQYF	TGTGCCAGCAGTTACTCGGGGGGCGAGCAGTACTTC
.	TRBD1	TRBV5-1	15	TRBJ1-2	CASSLAAGGEDGYTF	TGCGCCAGCAGCTTGGCGGCAGGGGGCGAGGATGGCTACACCTTC
.	.	TRBV7-3	15	TRBJ1-5	CASSPGQLSNQPQHF	TGTGCCAGCAGCCCTGGACAGCTCTCCAATCAGCCCCAGCATTTT
.	TRBD2	TRBV19	14	TRBJ2-7	CASSTTSETYEQYF	TGTGCCAGTAGTACAACTAGCGAAACCTACGAGCAGTACTTC
.	.	TRBV7-6	15	TRBJ2-7	CASSLGGTISHEQYF	TGTGCCAGCAGCTTAGGAGGGACAATCAGCCACGAGCAGTACTTC
.	.	TRBV7-6	14	TRBJ1-5	CASSWGGSNQPQHF	TGTGCCAGCAGCTGGGGGGGCAGCAATCAGCCCCAGCATTTT
.	.	TRBV5-1	14	TRBJ2-7	CASSLGYQGSEQYF	TGCGCCAGCAGCTTGGGATACCAGGGGTCCGAGCAGTACTTC
.	.	TRBV7-2	17	TRBJ1-2	CASSLVGLTGSNYGYTF	TGTGCCAGCAGCTTAGTAGGACTTACAGGGTCGAACTATGGCTACACCTTC
.	TRBD2	TRBV28	16	TRBJ2-7	CASSSPTSGRRHEQYF	TGTGCCAGCAGTTCGCCAACTAGCGGGAGGAGGCACGAGCAGTACTTC
.	.	TRBV4-1	16	TRBJ1-6	CASSSGGRSYNSPLHF	TGCGCCAGCAGCAGCGGCGGCCGGAGCTATAATTCACCCCTCCACTTT
.	TRBD1	TRBV28	15	TRBJ1-4	CASSSGTAGYEKLFF	TGTGCCAGCAGTTCCGGGACAGCTGGGTATGAAAAACTGTTTTTT
.	TRBD1	TRBV28	15	TRBJ1-6	CASRHRGRGYSPLHF	TGTGCCAGCAGGCACAGGGGGCGCGGGTATTCACCCCTCCACTTT
.	TRBD1	TRBV28	15	TRBJ1-3	CASSRRTGRGNTIYF	TGTGCCAGCAGTAGAAGGACAGGGCGAGGAAACACCATATATTTT
.	TRBD1	TRBV6-5	13	TRBJ1-1	CASSSDRVTEAFF	TGTGCCAGCAGTTCCGACAGGGTAACTGAAGCTTTCTTT
few	TRBD2	TRBV27	15	TRBJ2-1	CASSLAGGGNNEQFF	TGTGCCAGCAGTTTAGCGGGGGGGGGAAACAATGAGCAGTTCTTC
.	TRBD1	TRBV27	16	TRBJ1-1	CASSSGQGVQPAEAFF	TGTGCCAGCAGTTCGGGACAGGGGGTGCAACCGGCTGAAGCTTTCTTT
.	.	TRBV28	14	TRBJ1-5	CASSPTRGVQPQHF	TGTGCCAGCAGCCCTACACGGGGAGTCCAGCCCCAGCATTTT
.	.	TRBV6-1	13	TRBJ1-1	CASSEGQNTEAFF	TGTGCCAGCAGTGAAGGTCAGAACACTGAAGCTTTCTTT
.	.	TRBV30	14	TRBJ1-4	CACTRRGANEKLFF	TGTGCCTGCACCCGGAGGGGTGCTAATGAAAAACTGTTTTTT
.	TRBD2	TRBV27	16	TRBJ2-7	CASSERLAGSPYEQYF	TGTGCCAGCAGTGAACGACTAGCGGGATCACCCTACGAGCAGTACTTC
.	.	TRBV27	14	TRBJ1-2	CASSFNTDGYGYTF	TGTGCCAGCAGTTTCAACACTGACGGGTATGGCTACACCTTC
.	.	TRBV7-9	13	TRBJ2-7	CASSPTELYEQYF	TGTGCCAGCAGTCCAACAGAACTCTACGAGCAGTACTTC
.	.	TRBV7-3	16	TRBJ2-6	CASSPSVSSGANVLTF	TGTGCCAGCAGCCCCTCGGTGTCCTCTGGGGCCAACGTCCTGACTTTC
.	.	TRBV9	12	TRBJ2-2	CASSVATGELFF	TGTGCCAGCAGCGTTGCGACCGGGGAGCTGTTTTTT
.	.	TRBV10-3	15	TRBJ1-2	CAISETGSLDSGYTF	TGTGCCATCAGTGAAACAGGGTCCTTGGATAGTGGCTACACCTTC
few	.	TRBV5-6	15	TRBJ1-4	CASTRRGRRDEKLFF	TGTGCCAGCACACGGCGGGGCAGGAGGGATGAAAAACTGTTTTTT